This T cell receptor (beta chain) originates from a study of graft-versus-host responses after intestinal transplantation. This CDR3 is 14 amino acids long. The germline CDR1 and CDR2 sequences are SGHDN and FVKESK. V trimming: 4 bases; J trimming: 6 bases; junction bases outside the gene matches: 7. Libraries were prepared by immunoSEQ multiplex PCR; TCRdb keeps only in-frame clonotypes and omits some of them. Of some 15,000 clones listed, roughly 80% were seen once; the top ten hold about 20%. Lymphocytes (intraepithelial and lamina propria) were released by processing the graft tissue. The source material was ileum tissue, sampled approximately 110 days after intestinal transplant. The receptor was derived from a human patient who received an intestinal transplant, so some T cells may come from the graft donor. The chain is built from TRBV14 and TRBJ2-7, with 9 bases fitting TRBD2. This chain's CDR3 is CASSRGRADSEQYF. CDR3 coding DNA: TGTGCCAGCAGCCGCGGGAGGGCGGATTCCGAGCAGTACTTC. Variable domain in full (rest from reference TRBV14 and TRBJ2-7): EAGVTQFPSHSVIEKGQTVTLRCDPISGHDNLYWYRRVMGKEIKFLLHFVKESKQDESGMPNNRFLAERTGGTYSTLKVQPAELEDSGVYFCASSRGRADSEQYFGPGTRLTVT.